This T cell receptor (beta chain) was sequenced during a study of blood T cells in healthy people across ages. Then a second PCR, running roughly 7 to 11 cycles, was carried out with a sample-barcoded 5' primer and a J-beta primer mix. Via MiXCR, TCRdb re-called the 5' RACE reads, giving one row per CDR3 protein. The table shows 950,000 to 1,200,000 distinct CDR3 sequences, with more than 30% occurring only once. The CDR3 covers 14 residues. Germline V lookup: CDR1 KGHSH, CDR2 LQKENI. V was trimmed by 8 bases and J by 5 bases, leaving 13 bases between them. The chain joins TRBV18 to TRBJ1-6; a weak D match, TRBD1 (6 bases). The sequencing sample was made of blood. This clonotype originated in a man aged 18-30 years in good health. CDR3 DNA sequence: TGTGCCAGCCAAGGGACAAAGAATAATTCACCCCTCCACTTT. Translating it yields CASQGTKNNSPLHF.